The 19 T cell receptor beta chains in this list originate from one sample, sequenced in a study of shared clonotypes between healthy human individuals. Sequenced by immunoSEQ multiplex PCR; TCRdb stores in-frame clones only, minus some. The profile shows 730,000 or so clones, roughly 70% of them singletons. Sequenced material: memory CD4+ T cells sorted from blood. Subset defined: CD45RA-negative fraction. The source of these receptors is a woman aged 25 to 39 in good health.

The CDR3 is CASTSPDSYEQYF. The CDR3 DNA sequence: TGTGCCAGCACCTCCCCCGACAGCTACGAGCAGTACTTC. The chain recombines TRBV6-5 with TRBJ2-7; tentatively, D is TRBD1 (5 bases). CDR3 length: 13 residues. The ends were cut back, 7 bases at V and 3 bases at J, with 13 bases in the middle. The germline CDR1 and CDR2 sequences are MNHEY and SVGAGI.

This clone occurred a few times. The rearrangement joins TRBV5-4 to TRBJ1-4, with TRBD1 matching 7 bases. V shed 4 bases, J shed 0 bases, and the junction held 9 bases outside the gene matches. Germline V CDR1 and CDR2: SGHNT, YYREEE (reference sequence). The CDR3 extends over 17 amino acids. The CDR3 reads CASSPGVGTATNEKLFF. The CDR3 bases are TGTGCCAGCAGCCCGGGGGTAGGGACAGCAACTAATGAAAAACTGTTTTTT.

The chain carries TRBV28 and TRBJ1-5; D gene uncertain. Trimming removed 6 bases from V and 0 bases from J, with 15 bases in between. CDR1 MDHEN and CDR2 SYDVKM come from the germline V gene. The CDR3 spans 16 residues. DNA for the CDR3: TGTGCCAGCAGCATACCAGGATCATATAGCAATCAGCCCCAGCATTTT. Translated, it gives CASSIPGSYSNQPQHF.

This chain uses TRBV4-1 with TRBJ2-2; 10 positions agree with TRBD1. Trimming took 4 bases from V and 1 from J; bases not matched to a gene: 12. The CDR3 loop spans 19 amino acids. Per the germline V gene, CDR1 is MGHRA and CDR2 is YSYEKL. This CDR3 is CASSPSWMGQGMNTGELFF. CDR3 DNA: TGCGCCAGCAGCCCGAGTTGGATGGGACAGGGGATGAACACCGGGGAGCTGTTTTTT.

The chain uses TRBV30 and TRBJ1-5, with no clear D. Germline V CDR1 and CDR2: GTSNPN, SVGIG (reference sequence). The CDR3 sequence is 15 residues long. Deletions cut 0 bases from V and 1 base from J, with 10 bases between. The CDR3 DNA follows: TGTGCCTGGAGTGTTCCCAGTACGAGCAATCAGCCCCAGCATTTT. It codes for CAWSVPSTSNQPQHF.

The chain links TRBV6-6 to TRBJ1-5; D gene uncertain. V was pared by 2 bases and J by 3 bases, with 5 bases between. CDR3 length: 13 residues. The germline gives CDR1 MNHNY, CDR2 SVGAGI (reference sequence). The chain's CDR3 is CASSYPSNQPQHF. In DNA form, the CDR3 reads TGTGCCAGCAGTTACCCCTCCAATCAGCCCCAGCATTTT.

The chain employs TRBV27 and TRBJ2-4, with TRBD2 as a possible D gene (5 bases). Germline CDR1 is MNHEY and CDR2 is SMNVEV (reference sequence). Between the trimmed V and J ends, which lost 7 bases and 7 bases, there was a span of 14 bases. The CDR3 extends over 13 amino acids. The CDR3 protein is CASMVRAGNIQYF. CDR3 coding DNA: TGTGCCAGCATGGTTAGGGCGGGTAACATTCAGTACTTC.

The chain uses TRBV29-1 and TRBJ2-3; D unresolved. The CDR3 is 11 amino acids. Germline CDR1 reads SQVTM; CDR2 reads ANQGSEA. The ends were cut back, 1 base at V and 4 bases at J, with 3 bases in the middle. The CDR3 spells CSVEVADTQYF. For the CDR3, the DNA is TGCAGCGTTGAAGTGGCAGATACGCAGTATTTT.

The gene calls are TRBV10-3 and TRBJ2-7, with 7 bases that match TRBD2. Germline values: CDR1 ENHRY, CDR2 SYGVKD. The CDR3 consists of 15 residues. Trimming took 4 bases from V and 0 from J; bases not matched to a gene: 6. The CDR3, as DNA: TGTGCCATCAGTGCTGGACTAGGCCTCTCCTACGAGCAGTACTTC. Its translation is CAISAGLGLSYEQYF.

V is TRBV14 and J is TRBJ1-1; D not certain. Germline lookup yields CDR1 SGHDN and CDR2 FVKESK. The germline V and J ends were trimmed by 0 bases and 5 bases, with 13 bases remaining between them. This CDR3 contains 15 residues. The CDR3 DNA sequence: TGTGCCAGCAGCCAAGATCGGTACGGGATAACTGAAGCTTTCTTT. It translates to CASSQDRYGITEAFF.

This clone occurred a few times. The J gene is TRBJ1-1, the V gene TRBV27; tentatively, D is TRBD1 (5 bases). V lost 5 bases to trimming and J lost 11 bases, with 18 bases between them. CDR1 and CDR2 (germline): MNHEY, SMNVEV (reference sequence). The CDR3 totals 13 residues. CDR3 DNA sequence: TGTGCCAGCAGTAAATATTCAACGGGGACCGCTTTCTTT. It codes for CASSKYSTGTAFF.

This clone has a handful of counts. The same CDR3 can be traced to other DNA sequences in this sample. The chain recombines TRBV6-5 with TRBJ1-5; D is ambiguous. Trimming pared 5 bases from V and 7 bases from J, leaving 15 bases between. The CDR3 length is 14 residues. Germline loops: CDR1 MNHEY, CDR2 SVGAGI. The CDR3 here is CASSPRRVNQPQHF. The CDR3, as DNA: TGTGCCAGCAGTCCCCGAAGGGTAAACCAGCCCCAGCATTTT.

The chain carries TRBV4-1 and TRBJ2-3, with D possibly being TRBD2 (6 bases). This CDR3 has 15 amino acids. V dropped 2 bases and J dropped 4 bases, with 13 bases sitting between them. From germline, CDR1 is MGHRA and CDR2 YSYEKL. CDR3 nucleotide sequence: TGCGCCAGCAGCCAACTACGGGAGCGGGCAGATACGCAGTATTTT. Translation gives CASSQLRERADTQYF.

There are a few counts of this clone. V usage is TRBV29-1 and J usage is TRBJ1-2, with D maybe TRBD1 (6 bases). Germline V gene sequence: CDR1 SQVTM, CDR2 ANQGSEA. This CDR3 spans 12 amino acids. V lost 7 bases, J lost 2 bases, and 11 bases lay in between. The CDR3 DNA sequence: TGCAGCGCAGGGGATGGAAACTATGGCTACACCTTC. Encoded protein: CSAGDGNYGYTF.

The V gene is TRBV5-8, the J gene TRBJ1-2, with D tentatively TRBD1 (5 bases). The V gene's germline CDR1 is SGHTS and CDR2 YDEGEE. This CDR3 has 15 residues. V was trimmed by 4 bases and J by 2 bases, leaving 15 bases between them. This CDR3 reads CASSLFGAGNYGYTF. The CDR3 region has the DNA TGTGCCAGCAGCCTGTTCGGGGCAGGGAACTATGGCTACACCTTC.

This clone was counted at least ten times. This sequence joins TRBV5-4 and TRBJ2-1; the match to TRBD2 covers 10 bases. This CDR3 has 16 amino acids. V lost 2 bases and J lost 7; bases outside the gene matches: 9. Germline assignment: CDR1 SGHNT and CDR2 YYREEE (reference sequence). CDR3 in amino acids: CASSLPAASGRNEQFF. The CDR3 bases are TGTGCCAGCAGCTTACCCGCGGCTAGCGGGAGAAATGAGCAGTTCTTC.

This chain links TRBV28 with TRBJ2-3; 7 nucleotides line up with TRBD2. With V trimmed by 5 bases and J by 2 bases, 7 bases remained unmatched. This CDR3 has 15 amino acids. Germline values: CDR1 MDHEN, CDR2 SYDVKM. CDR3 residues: CASSPPGLITDTQYF. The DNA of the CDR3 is TGTGCCAGCAGTCCTCCGGGACTAATCACAGATACGCAGTATTTT.

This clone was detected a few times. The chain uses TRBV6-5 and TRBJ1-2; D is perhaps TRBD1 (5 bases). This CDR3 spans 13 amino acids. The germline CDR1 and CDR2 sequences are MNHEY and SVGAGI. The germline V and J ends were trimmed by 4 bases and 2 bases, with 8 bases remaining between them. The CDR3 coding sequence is TGTGCCAGCAGTTCGGGACTGAACTATGGCTACACCTTC. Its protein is CASSSGLNYGYTF.

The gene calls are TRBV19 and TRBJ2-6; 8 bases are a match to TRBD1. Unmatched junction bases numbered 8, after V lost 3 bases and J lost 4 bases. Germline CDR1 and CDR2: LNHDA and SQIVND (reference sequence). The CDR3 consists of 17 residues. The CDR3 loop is CASSIRTGMGGANVLTF. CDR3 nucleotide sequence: TGTGCCAGTAGTATCCGGACAGGGATGGGAGGGGCCAACGTCCTGACTTTC. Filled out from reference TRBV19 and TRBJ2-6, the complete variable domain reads DGGITQSPKYLFRKEGQNVTLSCEQNLNHDAMYWYRQDPGQGLRLIYYSQIVNDFQKGDIAEGYSVSREKKESFPLTVTSAQKNPTAFYLCASSIRTGMGGANVLTFGAGSRLTVL.